The following is a TCR beta chain sequence with its context. The data belong to a study of monozygotic twins with inflammatory bowel disease. Germline CDR1 and CDR2: KGHSH and LQKENI. CDR3 length: 12 residues. UMIs with a 6-nucleotide sample barcode were added by template switching. From its re-call of the 5' RACE reads, TCRdb lists each CDR3 protein once, without DNA. The specimen's table records about 300,000 distinct CDR3 sequences. This chain links TRBV18 with TRBJ1-1. The receptor was isolated from a human donor with ulcerative colitis or Crohn's disease, or a healthy co-twin of an affected twin (not recorded which). Sequenced: blood. The CDR3 protein is CASSPLAPEAFF. The full variable domain, completed using reference TRBV18 and TRBJ1-1, is NAGVMQNPRHLVRRRGQEARLRCSPMKGHSHVYWYRQLPEEGLKFMVYLQKENIIDESGMPKERFSAEFPKEGPSILRIQQVVRGDSAAYFCASSPLAPEAFFGQGTRLTVV.